The 10 T cell receptor beta chains below all came from one sample that was sequenced in a study of neurological immune-mediated disorders. TCRdb re-derived calls from the 5' RACE reads in MiXCR, one entry per CDR3 protein. The sample carries tens of thousands of distinct CDR3 sequences, around 4% recorded once. Sample: PBMCs. The receptors come from a man aged 25-45 years with multiple sclerosis.

There are many counts of this clonotype. The J gene is TRBJ1-6, the V gene TRBV6-5, with D unclear. CDR1 and CDR2 (germline): MNHEY, SVGAGI. V was shortened by 10 bases and J by 5 bases, with 15 bases between the two germline ends. The CDR3 extends over 14 amino acids. The CDR3 DNA reads TGTGCCACTCGCTCGGAGCCGCATAATTCACCCCTCCACTTT. Protein product: CATRSEPHNSPLHF.

To note about this clonotype: A read error may be the cause here, since a much bigger clone is one base away. This CDR3 is missing its conserved last phenylalanine or tryptophan, likely due to a read error. The rearrangement uses TRBV24-1 and TRBJ1-2; no clear D gene. Trimming stripped 9 bases from V and 5 bases from J, with 18 bases between. The CDR3 totals 14 residues. CDR1 is KGHDR, CDR2 SFDVKD, per germline. The CDR3 loop reads CATGKPAAEYGYTI. The CDR3, as DNA: TGTGCCACCGGGAAGCCGGCGGCCGAGTATGGCTACACCATC.

The chain employs TRBV12-3 or TRBV12-4 and TRBJ2-5; 12 bases agree with TRBD2. The CDR3 totals 14 residues. The V gene end was trimmed by 10 bases and the J gene end by 5 bases; junction bases not matched to a gene: 8. The CDR3 reads CATRASGRGETQYF. CDR3 DNA sequence: TGTGCCACCAGGGCTAGCGGGAGGGGGGAGACCCAGTACTTC.

This clonotype was seen many times. The V gene is TRBV5-5, the J gene TRBJ2-2, with 10 bases matching TRBD1. CDR3 size: 15 residues. Germline V gene data show CDR1 as SGHKS and CDR2 as YYEKEE (reference sequence). V was clipped by 4 bases and J by 3 bases; unmatched bases: 3. Written as DNA, the CDR3 is TGTGCCAGCAGCCCCGGGACAGGGGACACCGGGGAGCTGTTTTTT. Residues: CASSPGTGDTGELFF.

This clonotype was observed many times. This chain joins TRBV20-1 and TRBJ2-7; D is unresolved. V was cut by 6 bases and J by 3 bases, with 15 bases left in between. Looked up from germline, CDR1 is DFQATT and CDR2 is SNEGSKA (reference sequence). This CDR3 contains 13 residues. CDR3: CSASQRGLYEQYF. CDR3 coding DNA: TGCAGTGCGAGCCAGAGAGGTCTCTACGAGCAGTACTTC.

The sample holds many counts of this clonotype. V is TRBV25-1 and J is TRBJ2-7; TRBD2 agrees at 7 bases. The V segment lost 6 bases and the J segment 3 bases; nucleotides outside the gene matches: 8. This CDR3 contains 14 residues. CDR1 is MGHDK, CDR2 SYGVNS, per germline. The CDR3 is CASRREGQGYEQYF. CDR3 sequence (DNA): TGTGCCAGCAGGAGGGAGGGGCAGGGCTACGAGCAGTACTTC.

This clonotype has a count of ten or more. The J gene is TRBJ2-5, the V gene TRBV3-1; 8 nucleotides line up with TRBD2. The V gene end was trimmed by 8 bases and the J gene end by 2 bases; junction bases not matched to a gene: 13. The germline V gene has CDR1 LGHDT and CDR2 YNNKEL (reference sequence). The CDR3 spans 16 residues. CDR3 protein: CASAQDSAGAQETQYF. The CDR3 nucleotides are TGTGCCAGCGCCCAAGATTCAGCGGGGGCGCAAGAGACCCAGTACTTC.

A remark on this clonotype: A much bigger clone sits one base away, suggesting this may be a read error. This chain uses TRBV5-1 with TRBJ1-4; perhaps TRBD1 as D (5 bases). CDR1 and CDR2 from the germline V gene are SGHRS and YFSETQ. CDR3 size: 13 residues. V was pared by 4 bases and J by 5 bases, with 9 bases between. For the CDR3, the DNA is TGCGCCAGCAGCGGGGGAACGAATGAAAAACTGTTTTTT. Its translation: CASSGGTNEKLFF.

In its sample, this clonotype was seen many times. The chain uses TRBV29-1 and TRBJ1-1, with 11 bases lining up with TRBD1. This CDR3 has 13 residues. With V trimmed by 3 bases and J by 6 bases, 3 bases remained unmatched. Germline V lookup: CDR1 SQVTM, CDR2 ANQGSEA. In DNA form, the CDR3 reads TGCAGCGTTGATATGGGACAGGGGGCTGAAGCTTTCTTT. Protein: CSVDMGQGAEAFF.

This clonotype was counted at least ten times. The chain uses TRBV12-3 or TRBV12-4 and TRBJ1-1; the match to TRBD1 covers 8 bases. The ends lost 5 bases at V and 6 bases at J; junction bases unmatched: 5. There are 13 residues in the CDR3. Written as DNA, the CDR3 is TGTGCCAGCAGTCAGGGGGCGCGGGCTGAAGCTTTCTTT. Protein product: CASSQGARAEAFF.